This T cell receptor (beta chain) was retrieved from a study of OX40 agonist ivuxolimab in advanced cancers. Study-wide points: Specificity for antigen went undetermined in the expanded peripheral T cells. Low normalized T-cell clonal expansion also characterized some of the nonresponders.

CDR3 length equals 13 residues. Trimming cost V 5 bases and J 0 bases, with 6 bases left between them. CDR1 and CDR2 (germline): SGHTA, FQGTGA. In regard to this clone: Its cognate antigen is unknown.

The data were produced by immunoSEQ multiplex PCR, yet TCRdb's version contains in-frame clones alone and is incomplete. The sample shows approximately 90,000 clones, around nine tenths of them seen only once. The material was CD4+ or CD8+ T cells sorted from blood, obtained in a trial of the OX40 agonist ivuxolimab. The rearrangement joins TRBV7-3 to TRBJ2-3; D not certain. The receptor comes from an adult with an advanced solid tumor such as melanoma, head and neck, liver or kidney cancer. The CDR3 region has the DNA TGTGCCAGCAGCACACAGAGCACAGATACGCAGTATTTT. This gives the protein CASSTQSTDTQYF.